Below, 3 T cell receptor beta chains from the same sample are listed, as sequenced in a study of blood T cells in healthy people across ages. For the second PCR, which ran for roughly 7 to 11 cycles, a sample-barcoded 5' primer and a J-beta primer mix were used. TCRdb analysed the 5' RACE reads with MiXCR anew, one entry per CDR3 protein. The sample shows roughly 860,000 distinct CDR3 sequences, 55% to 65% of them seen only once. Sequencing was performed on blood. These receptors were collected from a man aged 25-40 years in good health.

This CDR3 is CASSSHYRGADEQYF. Here the CDR3 DNA reads TGTGCCAGCAGCTCGCACTACAGGGGGGCCGACGAGCAGTACTTC. The rearrangement uses TRBV7-8 and TRBJ2-7; the match to TRBD1 covers 8 bases. The length of the CDR3 is 15 residues. V lost 4 bases and J lost 5; bases outside the gene matches: 10. The germline CDR1 and CDR2 sequences are SGHVS and FQNEAQ.

Written as DNA, the CDR3 is TGTGCCAGCAGCTACGACAGGGAGGACTATGGCTACACCTTC. As protein: CASSYDREDYGYTF. J is TRBJ1-2 and V is TRBV7-2, with 7 bases lining up with TRBD1. Germline CDR1 and CDR2: SGHTA and FQGNSA. The CDR3 is 14 residues long. Germline trimming cut 4 bases from V and 3 bases from J; bases unmatched to any gene: 5. The full variable domain, rest sourced from reference TRBV7-2 and TRBJ1-2, is GAGVSQSPSNKVTEKGKDVELRCDPISGHTALYWYRQSLGQGLEFLIYFQGNSAPDKSGLPSDRFSAERTGGSVSTLTIQRTQQEDSAVYLCASSYDREDYGYTFGSGTRLTVV.

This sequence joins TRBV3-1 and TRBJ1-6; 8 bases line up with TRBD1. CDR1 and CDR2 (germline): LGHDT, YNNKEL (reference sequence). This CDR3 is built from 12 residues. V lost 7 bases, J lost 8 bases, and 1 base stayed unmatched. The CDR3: CASNRGDSPLHF. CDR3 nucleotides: TGTGCCAGCAACAGGGGGGATTCACCCCTCCACTTT.